This TCR beta chain comes out of a study of response to subunit inactivated influenza vaccine. Germline lookup yields CDR1 SGHDT and CDR2 YYEEEE. The CDR3 contains 17 residues. The trim removed 0 bases at V and 4 bases at J, leaving 10 bases unmatched. TCRdb redid the calling of the RT-PCR reads with MiXCR, one entry per CDR3 protein. This sample has about 700,000 distinct CDR3 sequences, with 14% found just once. The study's findings and limits: Each seasonal flu vaccination may recruit only limited new T cells, authors suggested.

The table lists this clonotype with many counts. The antigen is undetermined. This rearrangement joins TRBV5-6 to TRBJ1-1, with 9 bases that match TRBD1. This TCR was recovered from a man in his fifties or sixties who received an inactivated influenza vaccine. The material was PBMCs from blood, obtained roughly 15 days before vaccination. This CDR3 is CASSLGQTGGGTTEAFF. Written as DNA, the CDR3 is TGTGCCAGCAGCTTGGGACAGACAGGGGGAGGGACCACTGAAGCTTTCTTT.